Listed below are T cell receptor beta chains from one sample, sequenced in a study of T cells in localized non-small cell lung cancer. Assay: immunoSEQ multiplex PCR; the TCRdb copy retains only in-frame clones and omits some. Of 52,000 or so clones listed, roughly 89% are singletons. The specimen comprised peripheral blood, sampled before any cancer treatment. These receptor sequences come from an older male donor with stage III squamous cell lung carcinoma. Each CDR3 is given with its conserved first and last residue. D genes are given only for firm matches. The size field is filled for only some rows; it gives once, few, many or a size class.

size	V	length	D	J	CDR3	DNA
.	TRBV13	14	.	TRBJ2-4	CASRNRLAKNIQYF	TGTGCCAGCAGGAACAGACTAGCCAAAAACATTCAGTACTTC
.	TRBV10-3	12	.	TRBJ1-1	CAISEYGIEAFF	TGTGCCATCAGTGAGTACGGTATTGAAGCTTTCTTT
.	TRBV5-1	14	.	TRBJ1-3	CASSLGFSGNTIYF	TGCGCCAGCAGCTTAGGATTTTCTGGAAACACCATATATTTT
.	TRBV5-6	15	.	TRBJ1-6	CASSSGTRNNSPLHF	TGTGCCAGCAGCTCGGGGACACGGAATAATTCACCCCTCCACTTT
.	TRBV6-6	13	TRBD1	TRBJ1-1	CASRGQGLGKAFF	TGTGCCAGCAGGGGACAGGGGCTTGGAAAAGCTTTCTTT
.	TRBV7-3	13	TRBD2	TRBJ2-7	CASSSGLSGEQYF	TGTGCCAGCAGCTCGGGACTATCGGGGGAGCAGTACTTC
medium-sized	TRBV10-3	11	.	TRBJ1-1	CATSDLDEAFF	TGTGCCACCTCGGACCTGGATGAAGCTTTCTTT
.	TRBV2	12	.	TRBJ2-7	CASTPAGHEQYF	TGTGCCAGCACCCCTGCGGGCCACGAGCAGTACTTC
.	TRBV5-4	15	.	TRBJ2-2	CASSFSAPRAGELFF	TGTGCCAGCAGCTTCTCAGCACCGAGGGCCGGGGAGCTGTTTTTT
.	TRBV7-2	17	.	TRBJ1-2	CASRQRSGNPVAAGYTF	TGTGCCAGCAGGCAACGGTCGGGGAACCCTGTGGCAGCCGGCTACACCTTC
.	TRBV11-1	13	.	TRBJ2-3	CASSFSPTDTQYF	TGTGCCAGCAGCTTTAGTCCTACAGATACGCAGTATTTT
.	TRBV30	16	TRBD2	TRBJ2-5	CAWSTPSGAKQETQYF	TGTGCCTGGAGTACTCCTAGCGGTGCAAAACAAGAGACCCAGTACTTC
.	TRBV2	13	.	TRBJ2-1	CASREVSYNEQFF	TGTGCCAGCAGGGAGGTCTCCTACAATGAGCAGTTCTTC
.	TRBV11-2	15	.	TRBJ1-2	CASSSRASIFYGYTF	TGTGCCAGCAGCTCAAGGGCCAGCATCTTCTATGGCTACACCTTC
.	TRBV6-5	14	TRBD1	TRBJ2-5	CASSYLGQLETQYF	TGTGCCAGCAGTTACCTGGGACAGCTAGAGACCCAGTACTTC
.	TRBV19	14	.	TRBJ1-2	CASTRGHWDYGYTF	TGTGCCAGTACTCGGGGACATTGGGACTATGGCTACACCTTC
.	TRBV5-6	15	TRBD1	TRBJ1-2	CASSFGTGLDYGYTF	TGTGCCAGCAGCTTTGGGACAGGGTTGGACTATGGCTACACCTTC
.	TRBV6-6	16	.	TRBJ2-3	CASSYQVGPYTDTQYF	TGTGCCAGCAGTTACCAAGTGGGGCCCTACACAGATACGCAGTATTTT
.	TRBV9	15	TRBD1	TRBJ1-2	CASSEGTGNNYGYTF	TGTGCCAGCAGCGAGGGGACAGGGAACAATTATGGCTACACCTTC
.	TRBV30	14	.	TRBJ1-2	CAWSQGSTNYGYTF	TGTGCCTGGAGTCAGGGGTCTACTAACTATGGCTACACCTTC
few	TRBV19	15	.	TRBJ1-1	CASSPQTALNTEAFF	TGTGCCAGTAGTCCACAGACAGCCCTGAACACTGAAGCTTTCTTT
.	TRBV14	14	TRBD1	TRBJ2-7	CASANYGQGSEQYF	TGTGCCAGCGCGAACTACGGACAGGGCAGCGAGCAGTACTTC
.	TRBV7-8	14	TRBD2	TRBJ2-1	CASSFGLAGNEQFF	TGTGCCAGCAGCTTCGGACTAGCGGGCAATGAGCAGTTCTTC
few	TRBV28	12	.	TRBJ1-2	CATDWGPYGYTF	TGTGCCACCGACTGGGGTCCCTATGGCTACACCTTC
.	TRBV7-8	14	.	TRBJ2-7	CASSRGGSSYEQYF	TGTGCCAGCAGCCGTGGGGGGAGCTCCTACGAGCAGTACTTC
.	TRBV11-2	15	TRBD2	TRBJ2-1	CASSLEAGTRDEQFF	TGTGCCAGCAGCTTAGAGGCCGGGACTAGGGATGAGCAGTTCTTC
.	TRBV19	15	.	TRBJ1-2	CASSIETWRAKGYTF	TGTGCCAGTAGTATAGAAACTTGGCGGGCGAAAGGCTACACCTTC
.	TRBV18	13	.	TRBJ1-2	CASSPRETSVGHF	TGTGCCAGCTCACCAAGGGAAACGAGCGTTGGACATTTC
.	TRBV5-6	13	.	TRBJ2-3	CASSLRPSDTQYF	TGTGCCAGCAGCTTGAGACCGTCAGATACGCAGTATTTT
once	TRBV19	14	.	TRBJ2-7	CASRGPGSSYEQYF	TGTGCCAGTAGGGGGCCGGGGAGCTCCTACGAGCAGTACTTC
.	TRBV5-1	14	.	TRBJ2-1	CASSFSSNYNEQFF	TGCGCCAGCAGCTTCTCTAGCAACTACAATGAGCAGTTCTTC
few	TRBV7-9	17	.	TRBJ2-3	CASSLTSSSQGTDTQYF	TGTGCCAGCAGCTTAACCTCCTCTAGCCAAGGCACAGATACGCAGTATTTT
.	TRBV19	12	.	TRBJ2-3	CASSMNSDTQYF	TGTGCCAGTAGTATGAATTCAGATACGCAGTATTTT
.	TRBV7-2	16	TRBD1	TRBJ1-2	CASSLAGQGLSYGYTF	TGTGCCAGCAGCTTAGCGGGACAGGGGCTCTCCTATGGCTACACCTTC
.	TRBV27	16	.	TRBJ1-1	CASSTMETLPKTEAFF	TGTGCCAGCAGTACCATGGAGACCCTCCCGAAAACTGAAGCTTTCTTT
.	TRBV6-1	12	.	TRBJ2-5	CASTLGGETQYF	TGTGCCAGCACCCTGGGTGGAGAGACCCAGTACTTC
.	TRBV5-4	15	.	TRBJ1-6	CASSFGSSYNSPLHF	TGTGCCAGCAGCTTCGGAAGCTCCTATAATTCACCCCTCCACTTT
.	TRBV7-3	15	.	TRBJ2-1	CASSQRGGFLNEQFF	TGTGCCAGCAGTCAAAGGGGGGGCTTTTTAAATGAGCAGTTCTTC
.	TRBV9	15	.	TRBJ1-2	CASSVDRFDSLGYTF	TGTGCCAGCAGCGTAGATCGATTCGACAGTCTCGGCTACACCTTC
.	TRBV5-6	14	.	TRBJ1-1	CASSFQGWDTEAFF	TGTGCCAGCAGCTTCCAGGGCTGGGACACTGAAGCTTTCTTT
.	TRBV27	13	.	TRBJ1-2	CASGRREDYGYTF	TGTGCCAGCGGCCGCAGGGAAGACTATGGCTACACCTTC
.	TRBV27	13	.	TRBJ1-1	CASSQQGWTEAFF	TGTGCCAGCAGCCAACAGGGCTGGACTGAAGCTTTCTTT
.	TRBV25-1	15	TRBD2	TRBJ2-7	CASIPSSGPAYEQYF	TGTGCCAGCATACCATCTAGCGGGCCCGCCTACGAGCAGTACTTC
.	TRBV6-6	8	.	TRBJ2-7	CASGPGYF	TGTGCCAGCGGCCCCGGGTACTTC
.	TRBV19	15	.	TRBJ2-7	CASSIDRAGPYEQYF	TGTGCCAGTAGTATAGATCGGGCAGGGCCCTACGAGCAGTACTTC
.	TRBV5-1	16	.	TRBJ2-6	CASSLTGTSGANVLTF	TGCGCCAGCAGCTTAACAGGTACCTCTGGGGCCAACGTCCTGACTTTC
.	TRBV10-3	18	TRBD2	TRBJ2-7	CAISDPTQLAGGSHEQYF	TGTGCCATCAGTGACCCCACCCAACTAGCGGGAGGGTCCCACGAGCAGTACTTC
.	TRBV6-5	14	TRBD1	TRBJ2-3	CASSYGMTGDTQYF	TGTGCCAGCAGTTACGGGATGACAGGGGATACGCAGTATTTT
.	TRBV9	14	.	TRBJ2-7	CASSVGQFSYEQYF	TGTGCCAGCAGCGTAGGGCAGTTCTCCTACGAGCAGTACTTC
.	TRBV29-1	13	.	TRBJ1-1	CSVFRRAGAEAFF	TGCAGCGTTTTTCGGAGGGCGGGCGCTGAAGCTTTCTTT
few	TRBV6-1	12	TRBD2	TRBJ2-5	CASRGGGETQYF	TGTGCCAGCAGGGGCGGGGGGGAGACCCAGTACTTC
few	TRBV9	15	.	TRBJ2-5	CASSLTHGAGETQYF	TGTGCCAGCAGCCTCACTCACGGGGCTGGGGAGACCCAGTACTTC
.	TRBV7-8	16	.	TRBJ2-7	CASTRGVGIASYEQYF	TGTGCCAGCACCCGAGGGGTGGGAATAGCATCCTACGAGCAGTACTTC
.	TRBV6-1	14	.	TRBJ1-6	CASSGGRGESPLHF	TGTGCCAGCAGTGGCGGAAGGGGTGAATCACCCCTCCACTTT
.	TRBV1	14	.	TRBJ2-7	CTSSHHHGSYEQYF	TGCACCAGCAGCCATCATCACGGCTCCTACGAGCAGTACTTC